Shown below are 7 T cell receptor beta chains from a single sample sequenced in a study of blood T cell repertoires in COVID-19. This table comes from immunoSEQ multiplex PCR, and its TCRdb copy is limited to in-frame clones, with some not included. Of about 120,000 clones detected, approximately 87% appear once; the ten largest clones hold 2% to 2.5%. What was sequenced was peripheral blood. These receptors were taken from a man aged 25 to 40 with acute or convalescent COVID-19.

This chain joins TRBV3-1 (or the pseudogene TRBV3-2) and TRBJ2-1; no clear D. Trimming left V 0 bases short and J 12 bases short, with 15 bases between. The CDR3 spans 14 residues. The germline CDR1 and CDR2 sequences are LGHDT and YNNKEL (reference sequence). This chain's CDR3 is CASSQDGPPDGQFF. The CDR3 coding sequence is TGTGCCAGCAGCCAAGATGGGCCCCCAGACGGGCAGTTCTTC.

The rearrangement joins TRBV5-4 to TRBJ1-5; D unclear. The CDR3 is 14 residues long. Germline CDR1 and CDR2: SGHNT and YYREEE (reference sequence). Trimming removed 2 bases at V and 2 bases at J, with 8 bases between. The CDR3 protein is CASSFAGGNQPQHF. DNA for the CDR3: TGTGCCAGCAGCTTCGCGGGTGGCAATCAGCCCCAGCATTTT.

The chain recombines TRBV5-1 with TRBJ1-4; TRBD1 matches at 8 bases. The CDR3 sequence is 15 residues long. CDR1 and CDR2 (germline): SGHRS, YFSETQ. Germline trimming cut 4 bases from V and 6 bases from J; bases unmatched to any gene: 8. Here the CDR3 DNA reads TGCGCCAGCAGCCCTCAGACAGGGGAGGATGAAAAACTGTTTTTT. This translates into CASSPQTGEDEKLFF.

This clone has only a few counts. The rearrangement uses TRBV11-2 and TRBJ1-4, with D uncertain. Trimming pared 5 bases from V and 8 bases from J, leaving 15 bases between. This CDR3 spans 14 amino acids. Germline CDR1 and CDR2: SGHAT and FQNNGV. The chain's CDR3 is CASSPVLGREKLFF. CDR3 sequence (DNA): TGTGCCAGCAGCCCGGTCCTCGGGAGAGAAAAACTGTTTTTT.

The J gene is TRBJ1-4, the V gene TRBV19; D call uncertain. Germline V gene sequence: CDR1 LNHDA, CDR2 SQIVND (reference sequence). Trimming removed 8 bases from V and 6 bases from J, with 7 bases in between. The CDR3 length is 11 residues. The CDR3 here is CASGEDEKLFF. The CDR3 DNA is TGTGCCAGTGGGGAGGATGAAAAACTGTTTTTT.

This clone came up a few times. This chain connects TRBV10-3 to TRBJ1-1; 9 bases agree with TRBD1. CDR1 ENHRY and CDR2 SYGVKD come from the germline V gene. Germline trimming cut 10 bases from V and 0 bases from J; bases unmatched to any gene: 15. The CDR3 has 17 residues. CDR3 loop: CATRPDRGLFMNTEAFF. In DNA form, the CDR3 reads TGTGCCACCCGGCCGGACAGGGGCCTTTTCATGAACACTGAAGCTTTCTTT.

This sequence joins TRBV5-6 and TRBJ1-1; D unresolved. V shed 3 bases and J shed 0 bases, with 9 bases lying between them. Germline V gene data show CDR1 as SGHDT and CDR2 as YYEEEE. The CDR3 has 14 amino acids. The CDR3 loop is CASSWPEMNTEAFF. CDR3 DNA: TGTGCCAGCAGCTGGCCGGAGATGAACACTGAAGCTTTCTTT. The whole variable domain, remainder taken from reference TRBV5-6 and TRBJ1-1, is DAGVTQSPTHLIKTRGQQVTLRCSPKSGHDTVSWYQQALGQGPQFIFQYYEEEERQRGNFPDRFSGHQFPNYSSELNVNALLLGDSALYLCASSWPEMNTEAFFGQGTRLTVV.